The clone carrying this T cell receptor beta chain has at least ten counts. Antigen: not known. Authors' methods: Clinicopathological groups differed in CDR3, with these differences serving to build a distant-metastasis classifier for papillary thyroid cancer. TCRdb re-called clones from the PCR reads using MiXCR. These V and J calls are TCRdb output, not the study's own analysis. The profile shows about 45,000 clones, less than 4.5% of them singletons. Germline values: CDR1 SQVTM, CDR2 ANQGSEA. V was shortened by 2 bases and J by 0 bases, with 10 bases between the two germline ends. CDR3 length equals 15 residues. The sample comes from a study of metastatic and nonmetastatic thyroid tumors. Overall study: Malignant and benign thyroid patients had repertoires compared in peripheral blood and tumor or nodule tissue.

Study results and limitations: Compared with benign nodules, malignant thyroid tumors were reported to have significantly higher TCR beta diversity in both blood and tumor.

No treatment of any kind had been given to any patient before thyroid surgery. The rearrangement joins TRBV29-1 to TRBJ2-2, with D unclear. Sequenced sample: blood. The TCR sequence derives from a female donor with papillary thyroid cancer or a benign thyroid nodule (not recorded which). Some clones in this sample may be carry-over from other donors' samples. The CDR3 is CSVEIGGTNTGELFF. CDR3 bases: TGCAGCGTTGAAATTGGCGGTACGAACACCGGGGAGCTGTTTTTT.